What follows describes a single T cell receptor beta chain. Its specificity is unknown. The identical CDR3 is also encoded by other nucleotide sequences in the sample. The data belong to a study of shared clonotypes between healthy human individuals. Overall study: CD8 memory received one plate per donor, CD8 naive two, CD4 memory three and CD4 naive three.

The repertoire was sequenced with immunoSEQ multiplex PCR; TCRdb's copy has only in-frame clones and lacks some. The sample includes nearly 2 million clones, approximately 94% seen only once; the top ten take 1.2%. Naive CD8 populations comprised CD45RO-negative cells positively selected for CCR7, excluding terminally differentiated effector memory CD45RA+ cells. Donors were healthy HIV-negative adults without recently reported acute infections or vaccinations. Study-level points and caveats: Across a few donors, naive CD4 shared 5% to 5.5%, naive CD8 approximately 3.5%, memory CD4 roughly 2.1%, memory CD8 more than 0.35%.

With V trimmed by 1 base and J by 4 bases, 2 bases remained unmatched. The CDR3 is 16 residues long. Germline CDR1 LNHDA, CDR2 SQIVND (reference sequence). Sequences were obtained from naive CD8+ T cells sorted from blood. This clonotype was obtained from a man younger than 30 in good health. The chain recombines TRBV19 with TRBJ2-1; TRBD2 aligns across 12 bases. CDR3 sequence reads: CASSIGGTSGYNEQFF. For the CDR3, the DNA is TGTGCCAGTAGTATAGGAGGGACTAGCGGGTACAATGAGCAGTTCTTC.